The clone carrying this T cell receptor (beta chain) was counted ten times or more. Its specificity is unknown. This specimen belongs to a study of T-cell reconstitution after alpha-beta-depleted transplantation in children. Regarding the study as a whole: Several hundred expanded graft clones reportedly were the source of alpha-beta T cells about two months after transplant.

Germline V gives CDR1 SNHLY, CDR2 FYNNEI. CDR3 length equals 15 residues. V shed 3 bases and J shed 1 base, with 12 bases lying between them. Unique molecular identifiers featured in how the TCRbeta library was prepared. TCRdb ran MiXCR on the PCR reads and lists one entry per CDR3 protein. The repertoire holds around 140,000 distinct CDR3 sequences, with roughly 8.8% as singletons. This specimen was PBMCs, mostly from graft donor cells, taken 180 days after TCRalphabeta/CD19-depleted stem cell transplant. V usage is TRBV2 and J usage is TRBJ2-5; D remains unclear. This receptor was identified in a female patient aged 2-9 years who had a stem cell transplant for congenital amegakaryocytic thrombocytopenia, so the T cells may come from the graft donor. This CDR3 is CASSDPDTTQETQYF. CDR3 DNA sequence: TGTGCCAGCAGTGACCCCGACACAACCCAAGAGACCCAGTACTTC.